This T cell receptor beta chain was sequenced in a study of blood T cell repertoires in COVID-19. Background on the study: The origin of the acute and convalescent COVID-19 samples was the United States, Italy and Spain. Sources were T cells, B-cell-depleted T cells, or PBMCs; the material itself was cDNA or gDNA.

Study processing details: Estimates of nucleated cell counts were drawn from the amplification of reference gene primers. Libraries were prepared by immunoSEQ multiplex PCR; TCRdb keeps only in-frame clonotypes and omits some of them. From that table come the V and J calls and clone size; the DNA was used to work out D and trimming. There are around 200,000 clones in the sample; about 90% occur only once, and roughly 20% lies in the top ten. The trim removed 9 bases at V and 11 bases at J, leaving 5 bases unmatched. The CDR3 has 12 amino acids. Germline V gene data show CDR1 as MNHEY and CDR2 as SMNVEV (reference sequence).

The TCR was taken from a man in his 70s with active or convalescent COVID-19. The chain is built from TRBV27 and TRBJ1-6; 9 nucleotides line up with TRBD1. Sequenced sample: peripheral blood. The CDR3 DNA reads TGTGCCAGTTGGGACAGGGTTACACCCCTCCACTTT. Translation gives CASWDRVTPLHF.